The 23 T cell receptor beta chains given below trace back to one sample, sequenced in a study of blood T cell repertoires in COVID-19. Measured with immunoSEQ multiplex PCR; TCRdb has only the in-frame clones, and not every one. The data contain around 220,000 clones, approximately 79% of them seen just once; the ten biggest clones take up around 5.4%. Sequencing input: peripheral blood. These receptors all come from a human donor in a cohort sampled during active COVID-19.

The V call is TRBV5-1, the J call TRBJ2-1, with TRBD1 as a possible D gene (5 bases). The CDR3 is 14 amino acids. Germline lookup yields CDR1 SGHRS and CDR2 YFSETQ. Trimming cost V 2 bases and J 6 bases, with 12 bases left between them. This CDR3 is CASSFGQGSNEQFF. Here the CDR3 DNA reads TGCGCCAGCAGCTTCGGGCAGGGTTCCAATGAGCAGTTCTTC.

CDR3 bases: TGTGCCAGCAGCTTAATGCAGGGGCGGGGCACAGATACGCAGTATTTT. It specifies CASSLMQGRGTDTQYF. V gene TRBV7-3 combines with J gene TRBJ2-3, with D tentatively TRBD1 (6 bases). This CDR3 has 16 amino acids. Trimming took off 1 base at V and 1 base at J, with 12 bases between the two ends. Germline-derived CDR1 and CDR2 are SGHTA and FQGTGA.

This chain links TRBV19 with TRBJ1-5; TRBD1 matches 9 bases. The CDR3 has 17 amino acids. V lost 3 bases to trimming and J lost 1 base; unmatched junction nucleotides: 7. CDR1 and CDR2 (germline): LNHDA, SQIVND (reference sequence). DNA for the CDR3: TGTGCCAGTAGTATCGGGGACAGGGTTGGGAGCAATCAGCCCCAGCATTTT. Translated: CASSIGDRVGSNQPQHF.

The table lists this clone with a count of one. The V and J genes are TRBV30 and TRBJ1-2; a weak D match, TRBD1 (5 bases). This CDR3 has 11 amino acids. Trimming took 5 bases from V and 7 from J, leaving 11 bases between them. The V gene's germline CDR1 is GTSNPN and CDR2 SVGIG (reference sequence). The CDR3 region has the DNA TGTGCCTGGGATAGCGGGGGTGGCTACACCTTC. Amino acid sequence: CAWDSGGGYTF.

The V gene is TRBV27, the J gene TRBJ2-7; D might be TRBD2 (7 bases). V was shortened by 8 bases and J by 0 bases, with 17 bases between the two germline ends. The CDR3 is made up of 15 amino acids. Germline CDR1 and CDR2: MNHEY and SMNVEV (reference sequence). The chain's CDR3 is CASRPEGGGSYEQYF. CDR3 coding DNA: TGTGCCAGCCGTCCTGAGGGGGGGGGCTCCTACGAGCAGTACTTC.

The chain carries TRBV19 and TRBJ1-1, with D unclear. CDR1 LNHDA and CDR2 SQIVND come from the germline V gene (reference sequence). CDR3 length equals 15 residues. The V gene lost 3 bases and the J gene lost 1 base, with 12 bases spanning the gap. The DNA of the CDR3 is TGTGCCAGTAGTATGGTCGGGAGATCGAACACTGAAGCTTTCTTT. This encodes CASSMVGRSNTEAFF.

The chain employs TRBV27 and TRBJ2-7; TRBD2 aligns across 10 bases. V was clipped by 6 bases and J by 2 bases; unmatched bases: 4. Germline values: CDR1 MNHEY, CDR2 SMNVEV (reference sequence). This CDR3 contains 14 residues. DNA for the CDR3: TGTGCCAGCAGCCGACTAGCGGGCACCTACGAGCAGTACTTC. This gives the protein CASSRLAGTYEQYF.

The chain recombines TRBV18 with TRBJ2-7; 7 bases map to TRBD1. The CDR3 is 13 residues long. The V gene end was trimmed by 4 bases and the J gene end by 3 bases; junction bases not matched to a gene: 3. Germline CDR1 is KGHSH and CDR2 is LQKENI. The CDR3 DNA follows: TGTGCCAGCTCACTGGGGACAGTCTACGAGCAGTACTTC. Amino acids: CASSLGTVYEQYF.

To note about this clone: The CDR3 does not end in the conserved phenylalanine or tryptophan, so this is likely a read error. The DNA is omitted, as the CDR3 cannot be located on it reliably, and the CDR3 follows TCRdb's listing. The rearrangement joins TRBV24-1 to TRBJ2-7; TRBD2 was called by the table and not checked on the DNA. The CDR3 has 9 residues if both end residues are counted. Germline lookup yields CDR1 KGHDR and CDR2 SFDVKD. CDR3 in amino acids: CATSDLPGG.

The chain is built from TRBV19 and TRBJ1-5; tentatively, D is TRBD1 (5 bases). CDR1 is LNHDA and CDR2 is SQIVND in the germline V gene (reference sequence). This CDR3 is 15 amino acids long. V was shortened by 6 bases and J by 4 bases, with 16 bases between the two germline ends. CDR3 sequence: CASRHGGRDNQPQHF. The DNA of the CDR3 is TGTGCCAGTAGGCATGGGGGGAGAGATAATCAGCCCCAGCATTTT.

This rearrangement joins TRBV18 to TRBJ1-1; D is possibly TRBD1 (6 bases). V lost 6 bases to trimming and J lost 0 bases, with 20 bases between them. CDR1 and CDR2 from the germline V gene are KGHSH and LQKENI. The CDR3 loop spans 17 amino acids. Written as DNA, the CDR3 is TGTGCCAGCTCGGCGTTAACGGGGGGCACCATGAACACTGAAGCTTTCTTT. Protein product: CASSALTGGTMNTEAFF.

The rearrangement joins TRBV3-1 (or the pseudogene TRBV3-2) to TRBJ1-5, with 11 bases fitting TRBD1. Looked up from germline, CDR1 is LGHDT and CDR2 is YNNKEL (reference sequence). CDR3 length equals 14 residues. V shed 3 bases and J 5 bases; nucleotides not matched to a gene: 0. This CDR3 is CASSQDRGHQPQHF. CDR3 in DNA: TGTGCCAGCAGCCAGGACAGGGGGCATCAGCCCCAGCATTTT.

The chain carries TRBV4-3 and TRBJ1-2; no reliable D call. The CDR3 is 14 amino acids. Germline V gives CDR1 LGHNA, CDR2 YSLEER. The germline V and J ends were trimmed by 1 base and 7 bases, with 13 bases remaining between them. This chain's CDR3 is CASSQGTNYGGYTF. In nucleotides, the CDR3 is TGCGCCAGCAGCCAAGGAACGAACTATGGTGGCTACACCTTC.

The chain recombines TRBV4-1 with TRBJ1-2, with 8 bases lining up with TRBD1. J was trimmed by 4 bases and V by 2 bases; bases with no gene match: 6. Germline assignment: CDR1 MGHRA and CDR2 YSYEKL. This CDR3 region has 15 residues. Here the CDR3 reads CASSQIEQGGYGYTF. CDR3 DNA sequence: TGCGCCAGCAGCCAAATCGAACAGGGGGGCTATGGCTACACCTTC.

J is TRBJ2-1 and V is TRBV5-1; 9 bases align to TRBD2. Unmatched junction bases numbered 9, after V lost 4 bases and J lost 4 bases. This CDR3 is 16 amino acids long. CDR1 is SGHRS, CDR2 YFSETQ, per germline. The CDR3 spells CASSHSLAGTYNEQFF. CDR3 DNA: TGCGCCAGCAGCCACTCCCTAGCGGGGACTTACAATGAGCAGTTCTTC.

The genes are TRBV19 and TRBJ2-2; the match to TRBD1 covers 9 bases. There are 14 residues in the CDR3. The V and J ends lost 8 bases and 5 bases, in that order; junction bases with no gene match: 6. Germline V gene sequence: CDR1 LNHDA, CDR2 SQIVND (reference sequence). CDR3 sequence reads: CASRRQGGTGELFF. The CDR3 nucleotides are TGTGCCAGTCGCAGACAGGGGGGAACCGGGGAGCTGTTTTTT.

The chain couples TRBV30 to TRBJ2-7; 9 nucleotides agree with TRBD2. V gave up 4 bases and J gave up 4 bases; unmatched junction bases: 2. The length of the CDR3 is 12 residues. Looked up from germline, CDR1 is GTSNPN and CDR2 is SVGIG (reference sequence). CDR3 protein: CAWTSGAYEQYF. CDR3 nucleotides: TGTGCCTGGACTAGCGGGGCGTACGAGCAGTACTTC.

The J gene is TRBJ1-4, the V gene TRBV5-6, with D possibly matching TRBD1 (5 bases). Trimming shortened V by 5 bases and J by 7 bases, and 18 bases separated the two germline ends. This CDR3 region has 15 residues. Germline CDR1 reads SGHDT; CDR2 reads YYEEEE. CDR3 amino acids: CASRSRALGSEKLFF. In DNA form, the CDR3 reads TGTGCCAGCAGGTCCAGGGCATTAGGTTCTGAAAAACTGTTTTTT.

J is TRBJ2-7 and V is TRBV13; 8 bases are shared with TRBD2. Trimming cost V 2 bases and J 0 bases; bases outside gene matches: 6. This CDR3 contains 16 residues. Germline V gives CDR1 PRHDT, CDR2 FYEKMQ (reference sequence). DNA of the CDR3: TGTGCCAGCAGCTTATCCCGCAGCGGGGGCTCCTACGAGCAGTACTTC. Amino acids: CASSLSRSGGSYEQYF.

This sequence joins TRBV3-1 (or the pseudogene TRBV3-2) and TRBJ2-1; 7 nucleotides agree with TRBD2. V dropped 4 bases and J dropped 7; count of bases not matched to a gene: 22. Germline V lookup: CDR1 LGHDT, CDR2 YNNKEL (reference sequence). The CDR3 is 19 residues long. The CDR3 nucleotides are TGTGCCAGCAGCCCCAACCTGTGGGGGAATGGCGGGAGATGGAATGAGCAGTTCTTC. Protein sequence: CASSPNLWGNGGRWNEQFF.

This clone occurred once. The V call is TRBV6-2 or TRBV6-3, the J call TRBJ1-5, with TRBD1 as a possible D gene (6 bases). The CDR3 sequence is 14 residues long. Germline assignment: CDR1 MNHEY and CDR2 SVGEGT. V was cut by 3 bases and J by 7 bases, with 13 bases left in between. Written as DNA, the CDR3 is TGTGCCAGCAGTTATGGGGGGGGCGGACAGCCCCAGCATTTT. Protein: CASSYGGGGQPQHF.

The chain recombines TRBV5-1 with TRBJ2-2, with TRBD2 matching over 8 bases. Trimming cost V 1 base and J 10 bases; bases outside gene matches: 6. Looked up from germline, CDR1 is SGHRS and CDR2 is YFSETQ. The CDR3 sequence is 14 residues long. CDR3 in amino acids: CASSLNSGVAELFF. In DNA form, the CDR3 reads TGCGCCAGCAGCTTGAATAGCGGGGTCGCGGAGCTGTTTTTT.

The chain joins TRBV11-2 to TRBJ1-4; 8 nucleotides match TRBD1. The junction had 3 bases not matched to a gene; V was cut back by 1 base and J by 5 bases. The CDR3 extends over 15 amino acids. Germline values: CDR1 SGHAT, CDR2 FQNNGV. The CDR3 spells CASSLGTGRNEKLFF. The DNA for the CDR3 is TGTGCCAGCAGCTTAGGGACAGGGCGAAATGAAAAACTGTTTTTT.